One and the same sample provided the 28 T cell receptor beta chains below, sequenced in a study of T cells in localized non-small cell lung cancer. Assay used: immunoSEQ multiplex PCR; TCRdb lists only in-frame clones, some missing. The table records approximately 28,000 clones, 88% of them present only once. Sequenced material: peripheral blood mononuclear cells, taken before any cancer treatment. The receptors were sampled from a woman aged 35-75 years with stage III lung adenocarcinoma.

J is TRBJ1-4 and V is TRBV7-2; D perhaps matches TRBD1 (6 bases). This CDR3 spans 15 amino acids. Germline lookup yields CDR1 SGHTA and CDR2 FQGNSA. Trimming shortened V by 3 bases and J by 8 bases, and 16 bases separated the two germline ends. Written as DNA, the CDR3 is TGTGCCAGCAGCTTTACAGGGAGGCTGGGGGAAAAACTGTTTTTT. Its translation is CASSFTGRLGEKLFF. Full variable domain (remainder filled in from reference TRBV7-2 and TRBJ1-4): GAGVSQSPSNKVTEKGKDVELRCDPISGHTALYWYRQSLGQGLEFLIYFQGNSAPDKSGLPSDRFSAERTGGSVSTLTIQRTQQEDSAVYLCASSFTGRLGEKLFFGSGTQLSVL.

This clone was seen once. V and J are TRBV30 and TRBJ2-2; 7 bases align to TRBD1. The CDR3 is made up of 13 amino acids. V dropped 3 bases and J dropped 3; count of bases not matched to a gene: 1. The germline gives CDR1 GTSNPN, CDR2 SVGIG (reference sequence). This chain's CDR3 is CAWSQGDTGELFF. DNA for the CDR3: TGTGCCTGGAGCCAGGGGGACACCGGGGAGCTGTTTTTT.

V gene TRBV7-8 combines with J gene TRBJ2-2, with 7 nucleotides matching TRBD1. The CDR3 has 15 residues. Germline CDR1 SGHVS, CDR2 FQNEAQ. The V and J ends lost 5 bases and 0 bases, in that order; junction bases with no gene match: 3. The CDR3 reads CASSPQGPNTGELFF. The CDR3 DNA reads as TGTGCCAGCAGCCCACAGGGGCCGAACACCGGGGAGCTGTTTTTT.

The chain joins TRBV7-2 to TRBJ1-2; D gene uncertain. This CDR3 spans 15 amino acids. Deletions cut 5 bases from V and 4 bases from J, with 17 bases between. Germline V gives CDR1 SGHTA, CDR2 FQGNSA. The CDR3 sequence: CASSIPPGDFYGYTF. In nucleotides, the CDR3 is TGTGCCAGCAGCATACCACCGGGAGACTTCTATGGCTACACCTTC.

This chain links TRBV27 with TRBJ1-2, with D perhaps TRBD1 (6 bases). Trimming pared 4 bases from V and 5 bases from J, leaving 14 bases between. CDR3 length equals 14 residues. The V gene's germline CDR1 is MNHEY and CDR2 SMNVEV (reference sequence). CDR3 coding DNA: TGTGCCAGCAGTTATGGCAGGGGAACATATGGCTACACCTTC. This encodes CASSYGRGTYGYTF.

The chain employs TRBV25-1 and TRBJ2-1, with 11 bases fitting TRBD2. The CDR3 loop spans 15 amino acids. Germline loops: CDR1 MGHDK, CDR2 SYGVNS. J gave up 10 bases and V 6 bases, and 11 bases lay outside the gene matches. The CDR3 sequence: CASSVLAGERYEQFF. The DNA for the CDR3 is TGTGCCAGCAGCGTACTAGCGGGGGAACGATACGAGCAGTTCTTC. The entire variable domain, with the rest obtained from reference TRBV25-1 and TRBJ2-1, is as follows: EADIYQTPRYLVIGTGKKITLECSQTMGHDKMYWYQQDPGMELHLIHYSYGVNSTEKGDLSSESTVSRIRTEHFPLTLESARPSHTSQYLCASSVLAGERYEQFFGPGTRLTVL.

The chain links TRBV2 to TRBJ2-5; 7 bases agree with TRBD2. In germline, CDR1 is SNHLY, CDR2 FYNNEI. The CDR3 has 14 amino acids. J was trimmed by 2 bases and V by 2 bases; bases with no gene match: 2. CDR3 in amino acids: CASSELREQETQYF. As DNA, the CDR3 is TGTGCCAGCAGTGAATTGCGGGAGCAAGAGACCCAGTACTTC.

The gene calls are TRBV29-1 and TRBJ1-4, with a tentative D call TRBD1 (6 bases). The ends were cut back, 7 bases at V and 8 bases at J, with 14 bases in the middle. Germline lookup yields CDR1 SQVTM and CDR2 ANQGSEA. This CDR3 is built from 12 residues. CDR3: CSAGGQREKLFF. The DNA of the CDR3 is TGCAGCGCCGGAGGACAGCGCGAAAAACTGTTTTTT.

The chain has TRBV5-1 and TRBJ2-7, with a tentative D call TRBD1 (6 bases). The CDR3 extends over 14 amino acids. With 4 bases removed from V and 2 bases from J, the gap between germline ends came to 13 bases. The V gene's germline CDR1 is SGHRS and CDR2 YFSETQ. CDR3 nucleotides: TGCGCCAGCAGCCACGACAGGTTTACCTACGAGCAGTACTTC. Its translation: CASSHDRFTYEQYF.

This chain joins TRBV7-3 and TRBJ1-2; D may be TRBD1 (6 bases). This CDR3 has 13 amino acids. Trimming stripped 3 bases from V and 7 bases from J, with 12 bases between. Germline CDR1 SGHTA, CDR2 FQGTGA. The CDR3 DNA reads TGTGCCAGCAGCTTGACAGAGGGGGGTGGCTACACCTTC. Encoded protein: CASSLTEGGGYTF.

As to this clone: The sample holds other DNA sequences that translate to the same CDR3. The chain employs TRBV5-6 and TRBJ2-1, with no clear D. Germline V lookup: CDR1 SGHDT, CDR2 YYEEEE. CDR3 length equals 14 residues. The V end lost 5 bases, the J end lost 8 bases, and 17 bases lay between the germline ends. The CDR3 bases are TGTGCCAGCAGTCCTGACTTCGCTCAGGATGAGCAGTTCTTC. This encodes CASSPDFAQDEQFF.

To note about this clone: It is likely a read error, because the conserved phenylalanine at the end of the CDR3 is missing. The DNA is omitted, as the CDR3 cannot be located on it reliably, and the CDR3 follows TCRdb's listing. The chain carries TRBV28 and TRBJ2-7; the tabulated D call, TRBD1, remains unverified against the DNA. The CDR3 is 11 residues long, counting both termini. Germline V gene lookup returns CDR1 MDHEN and CDR2 SYDVKM. The CDR3 loop is CASSSPQGMKL.

V is TRBV16 and J is TRBJ2-2, with a possible D match to TRBD1 (6 bases). V was pared by 0 bases and J by 7 bases, with 9 bases between. This CDR3 comprises 14 residues. Germline assignment: CDR1 KGHSY and CDR2 FQNENV. As DNA, the CDR3 is TGTGCCAGCAGCCAATCGAGGGGGAACGGGGAGCTGTTTTTT. It is translated as CASSQSRGNGELFF.

The count of this clone is one. This chain uses TRBV28 with TRBJ1-1; no clear D. CDR1 MDHEN and CDR2 SYDVKM come from the germline V gene. The CDR3 has 10 amino acids. CDR3 sequence reads: CVTRNTEAFF. CDR3 bases: TGTGTGACCCGAAACACTGAAGCTTTCTTT.

The rearrangement uses TRBV7-6 and TRBJ2-7, with D perhaps being TRBD1 or TRBD2 (6 bases each). Germline V gene lookup returns CDR1 SGHVS and CDR2 FNYEAQ. The V end was cut by 5 bases, the J end by 0 bases, with 26 bases between. This CDR3 spans 19 amino acids. The CDR3 protein is CASSPRLVDSGSSSYEQYF. The CDR3 bases are TGTGCCAGCAGCCCACGATTGGTGGACAGCGGGTCGAGCTCCTACGAGCAGTACTTC.

This clone was recorded once. J is TRBJ2-7 and V is TRBV5-4; 9 bases line up with TRBD2. CDR1 and CDR2 (germline): SGHNT, YYREEE (reference sequence). V shed 4 bases, J shed 3 bases, and the junction held 5 bases outside the gene matches. The CDR3 consists of 14 residues. The CDR3 region is CASSLSGGFYEQYF. In nucleotides, the CDR3 is TGTGCCAGCAGCCTTAGCGGGGGCTTCTACGAGCAGTACTTC.

The count of this clone is one. The genes are TRBV5-1 and TRBJ2-7; 12 nucleotides line up with TRBD1. V lost 4 bases and J lost 4; bases outside the gene matches: 6. Germline CDR1 SGHRS, CDR2 YFSETQ. The CDR3 runs to 15 residues. The CDR3 DNA reads TGCGCCAGCAGCCAGGGGACAGGGGGCGCGTACGAGCAGTACTTC. It is translated as CASSQGTGGAYEQYF.

This clone was counted a single time. The rearrangement uses TRBV19 and TRBJ2-5; 9 nucleotides align to TRBD2. CDR1 and CDR2 from the germline V gene are LNHDA and SQIVND (reference sequence). The CDR3 has 16 residues. After removal of 5 bases from V and 1 base from J, the junction contained 8 bases not matched to a gene. The CDR3 nucleotides read TGTGCCAGTAGTCCCCAACTAGCGGGTTCCCAAGAGACCCAGTACTTC. It encodes CASSPQLAGSQETQYF.

Only a few counts were recorded for this clone. V and J are TRBV5-1 and TRBJ1-4; unclear D gene. This CDR3 comprises 15 residues. The germline V gene encodes CDR1 SGHRS and CDR2 YFSETQ. V was trimmed by 2 bases and J by 8 bases, leaving 16 bases between them. The CDR3 loop is CASSFELSDREKLFF. The CDR3 DNA follows: TGCGCCAGCAGCTTCGAACTCTCTGATCGGGAAAAACTGTTTTTT.

This chain links TRBV19 with TRBJ1-5; TRBD1 matches 7 bases. Germline V gene lookup returns CDR1 LNHDA and CDR2 SQIVND (reference sequence). With V trimmed by 4 bases and J by 4 bases, 4 bases remained unmatched. CDR3 length: 14 amino acids. CDR3: CASSTKTGNQPQHF. CDR3 in DNA: TGTGCCAGTAGTACAAAGACAGGGAATCAGCCCCAGCATTTT.

This chain uses TRBV28 with TRBJ2-7; 7 positions match TRBD1. CDR1 and CDR2 from the germline V gene are MDHEN and SYDVKM. This CDR3 region has 15 residues. V was pared by 7 bases and J by 7 bases, with 16 bases of the junction left unmatched. Here the CDR3 reads CASTGAGTVLREQYF. DNA for the CDR3: TGTGCCAGCACGGGTGCCGGGACAGTCCTCAGGGAGCAGTACTTC.

The chain employs TRBV5-1 and TRBJ2-1; D assignment may be TRBD1 or TRBD2 (5 bases each). Germline lookup yields CDR1 SGHRS and CDR2 YFSETQ. V lost 8 bases and J lost 7, with 13 bases in between. This CDR3 comprises 12 residues. In nucleotides, the CDR3 is TGCGCCAGTAATCTAGGGGAGAATGAGCAGTTCTTC. Translating it yields CASNLGENEQFF. The full variable domain, with the rest looked up from reference TRBV5-1 and TRBJ2-1, is KAGVTQTPRYLIKTRGQQVTLSCSPISGHRSVSWYQQTPGQGLQFLFEYFSETQRNKGNFPGRFSGRQFSNSRSEMNVSTLELGDSALYLCASNLGENEQFFGPGTRLTVL.

The chain carries TRBV30 and TRBJ1-2; 9 bases are shared with TRBD1. Trimming cost V 3 bases and J 6 bases; bases outside gene matches: 5. The germline gives CDR1 GTSNPN, CDR2 SVGIG (reference sequence). CDR3 length equals 13 residues. This CDR3 is CAWRGRDRDGYTF. In DNA form, the CDR3 reads TGTGCCTGGAGGGGTCGGGACAGGGATGGCTACACCTTC.

The chain joins TRBV5-1 to TRBJ1-1; no reliable D call. This CDR3 has 17 residues. Germline V gives CDR1 SGHRS, CDR2 YFSETQ. V was cut by 1 base and J by 0 bases, with 16 bases left in between. The CDR3 spells CASSLNPLDNMNTEAFF. CDR3 coding DNA: TGCGCCAGCAGCTTGAACCCCCTCGATAATATGAACACTGAAGCTTTCTTT.

The CDR3: CASSIQGLNEKLFF. The CDR3 DNA reads as TGTGCCAGTAGTATCCAGGGCCTAAATGAAAAACTGTTTTTT. This chain joins TRBV19 and TRBJ1-4; tentatively, D is TRBD1 (5 bases). From germline, CDR1 is LNHDA and CDR2 SQIVND (reference sequence). Trimming shortened V by 3 bases and J by 5 bases, and 10 bases separated the two germline ends. This CDR3 comprises 14 residues.

The chain combines TRBV15 with TRBJ2-5, with 7 bases lining up with TRBD2. The closer fit of TRBJ2-7 to the DNA end suggests the J call may be wrong. Germline lookup yields CDR1 LNHNV and CDR2 YYDKDF (reference sequence). The CDR3 has 13 amino acids. As DNA, the CDR3 is TGTGCCACCAGCAGAGATTGGGGGGGCGAGCAGTACTTC. It codes for CATSRDWGGEQYF.

V gene TRBV19 combines with J gene TRBJ2-5; D call uncertain. This CDR3 has 11 residues. The germline V gene has CDR1 LNHDA and CDR2 SQIVND (reference sequence). The V gene lost 6 bases and the J gene lost 3 bases, with 5 bases spanning the gap. CDR3 DNA sequence: TGTGCCAGTAGCGGCGAAGAGACCCAGTACTTC. Amino acids: CASSGEETQYF.

CDR3: CASSLTSTGENYGYTF. The CDR3 coding sequence is TGCGCCAGCAGCCTCACCTCGACAGGGGAGAACTATGGCTACACCTTC. V is TRBV4-1 and J is TRBJ1-2, with 8 positions matching TRBD1. The CDR3 totals 16 residues. The germline V gene encodes CDR1 MGHRA and CDR2 YSYEKL. Unmatched junction bases numbered 9, after V lost 4 bases and J lost 2 bases.